The rows below give T cell receptor beta chains drawn from one sample of a study of blood T cell repertoires in COVID-19. The data were produced by immunoSEQ multiplex PCR, yet TCRdb's version contains in-frame clones alone and is incomplete. The sample lists about 13,000 clones; approximately 76% were seen once. Sequenced input: peripheral blood. The receptors come from a woman older than 75 with acute or convalescent COVID-19. CDR3s include the opening cysteine and the closing phenylalanine or tryptophan. The order of the fields is D gene, clone size, J gene, V gene, CDR3 protein, CDR3 DNA. A D gene is named only where the DNA matches it firmly. A clone size is listed for some rows: how often the clone was seen (once, few, many), or a class if it is expanded.

>TRBD2|-|TRBJ2-7|TRBV5-4
CASSFIGRDYYEQYF
TGTGCCAGCAGCTTTATCGGAAGGGACTACTACGAGCAGTACTTC
>TRBD1|once|TRBJ1-4|TRBV18
CASSPQDRGATNEKLFF
TGTGCCAGCTCACCACAGGACAGGGGTGCAACTAATGAAAAACTGTTTTTT
>TRBD1|-|TRBJ1-2|TRBV5-4
CASTRQGWFGYTF
TGTGCCAGCACCAGACAGGGATGGTTTGGCTACACCTTC
>TRBD1|-|TRBJ2-1|TRBV9
CASKIGQGASNEQFF
TGTGCCAGCAAGATCGGACAGGGGGCGAGCAATGAGCAGTTCTTC
>-|-|TRBJ1-1|TRBV30
CAWRRTPNTEAFF
TGTGCCTGGAGAAGGACACCGAACACTGAAGCTTTCTTT
>TRBD1|once|TRBJ1-3|TRBV29-1
CSVGDREAGNTIYF
TGCAGCGTTGGGGACAGGGAAGCTGGAAACACCATATATTTT
>-|-|TRBJ2-7|TRBV7-9
CASSPDSLAYEQYF
TGTGCCAGCAGCCCGGACAGTCTCGCCTACGAGCAGTACTTC
>TRBD1|-|TRBJ1-3|TRBV6-1
CASSEVLGQGGNTIYF
TGTGCCAGCAGTGAAGTCCTTGGACAGGGAGGAAACACCATATATTTT
>TRBD1|-|TRBJ1-5|TRBV18
CASSQTGGNRGQPQHF
TGTGCCAGCTCACAAACAGGGGGCAATAGGGGGCAGCCCCAGCATTTT
>TRBD2|-|TRBJ2-5|TRBV11-2
CASSSDGLAGGTQYF
TGTGCCAGCAGCAGCGACGGACTAGCGGGGGGCACCCAGTACTTC
>TRBD1|-|TRBJ2-7|TRBV6-1
CASSGPTGEGPYEQYF
TGTGCCAGCAGTGGGCCGACAGGGGAAGGTCCCTACGAGCAGTACTTC
>TRBD2|once|TRBJ2-3|TRBV2
CASTRGAGPADTQYF
TGTGCCAGCACGCGGGGGGCAGGGCCTGCCGATACGCAGTATTTT
>-|-|TRBJ1-2|TRBV10-3
CAISESSRDYGYTF
TGTGCCATCAGTGAGTCGTCCAGGGACTATGGCTACACCTTC
>TRBD2|-|TRBJ2-3|TRBV5-6
CASSLLLAGGSTDTQYF
TGTGCCAGCAGCTTACTTCTAGCGGGGGGGAGCACAGATACGCAGTATTTT
>-|-|TRBJ2-1|TRBV2
CASRVSGPEQFF
TGTGCCAGCAGGGTAAGCGGGCCCGAGCAGTTCTTC
>-|once|TRBJ2-1|TRBV7-2
CASSLGQYNEQFF
TGTGCCAGCAGCTTAGGACAGTACAATGAGCAGTTCTTC
>-|-|TRBJ2-7|TRBV7-6
CASSSDWVAYEQYF
TGTGCCAGCAGCTCGGACTGGGTCGCCTACGAGCAGTACTTC
>TRBD2|once|TRBJ2-3|TRBV2
CASSDLAGSVKDTQYF
TGTGCCAGCAGTGACCTAGCGGGGAGTGTCAAAGATACGCAGTATTTT
>TRBD1|-|TRBJ2-7|TRBV7-8
CASSLEQGKSYEQYF
TGTGCCAGCAGCTTAGAACAGGGGAAGAGCTACGAGCAGTACTTC
>TRBD1|-|TRBJ2-1|TRBV6-5
CASSDRGPYNEQFF
TGTGCCAGCAGCGACAGGGGGCCCTACAATGAGCAGTTCTTC
>TRBD1|-|TRBJ1-2|TRBV7-2
CASSRSGPDRVGYTF
TGTGCCAGCAGCCGTTCTGGCCCGGACAGGGTTGGCTACACCTTC
>-|-|TRBJ2-5|TRBV7-7
CASSSSGKETQYF
TGTGCCAGCAGCTCCTCAGGGAAAGAGACCCAGTACTTC
>TRBD2|few|TRBJ2-3|TRBV19
CASSALGLAGATDTQYF
TGTGCCAGTAGTGCCCTCGGACTAGCGGGGGCCACAGATACGCAGTATTTT
>TRBD1|-|TRBJ2-6|TRBV7-6
CASSSRGGTGEVRGANVLTF
TGTGCCAGCAGCTCCCGGGGTGGGACAGGGGAAGTGCGAGGGGCCAACGTCCTGACTTTC
>-|-|TRBJ1-2|TRBV21-1
CASSKVTGNGYTF
TGTGCCAGCAGCAAAGTAACGGGAAATGGCTACACCTTC
>-|-|TRBJ1-4|TRBV19
CASSPRLGPTNEKLFF
TGTGCCAGTAGCCCCAGGTTGGGGCCAACTAATGAAAAACTGTTTTTT
>TRBD2|once|TRBJ2-5|TRBV7-6
CASSSGRERGETQYF
TGTGCCAGCAGCTCCGGGAGGGAGAGGGGAGAGACCCAGTACTTC
>TRBD1|-|TRBJ1-1|TRBV5-1
CASGRGHGPNTEAFF
TGCGCCAGCGGCAGGGGGCACGGACCGAACACTGAAGCTTTCTTT
>TRBD1|few|TRBJ2-1|TRBV6-6
CASSYRTGINEQFF
TGTGCCAGCAGTTACAGGACAGGGATCAATGAGCAGTTCTTC
>-|-|TRBJ2-5|TRBV4-1
CASSQAGHLQETQYF
TGCGCCAGCAGCCAAGCGGGACACCTCCAAGAGACCCAGTACTTC
>-|-|TRBJ1-1|TRBV21-1
CASSIPPGQGAGVDTEAFF
TGTGCCAGCAGCATCCCTCCTGGACAGGGGGCAGGGGTGGACACTGAAGCTTTCTTT
>TRBD1|-|TRBJ1-5|TRBV2
CASRSDREGNQPQHF
TGTGCCAGCAGATCCGACAGGGAGGGCAATCAGCCCCAGCATTTT
>-|-|TRBJ2-6|TRBV4-2
CASSPVLVGANVLTF
TGTGCCAGCAGCCCTGTTTTAGTTGGGGCCAACGTCCTGACTTTC
>TRBD2|-|TRBJ2-5|TRBV3-1/TRBV3-2
CASSQDPALAGSQETQYF
TGTGCCAGCAGCCAAGACCCAGCACTAGCGGGGTCCCAAGAGACCCAGTACTTC
>TRBD2|-|TRBJ2-4|TRBV3-1/TRBV3-2
CASSHGLAGGPDIQYF
TGTGCCAGCAGCCATGGACTAGCGGGGGGCCCAGACATTCAGTACTTC
>TRBD1|-|TRBJ2-7|TRBV7-9
CASSLAGQGKQYF
TGTGCCAGCAGCTTAGCTGGACAGGGGAAGCAGTACTTC
>-|-|TRBJ1-2|TRBV27
CASSLSAVYGYTF
TGTGCCAGCAGTTTATCTGCAGTTTATGGCTACACCTTC
>TRBD1|-|TRBJ2-5|TRBV27
CASSSLREDRGRGTQYF
TGTGCCAGCAGTTCGCTTCGGGAGGACAGGGGGCGCGGGACCCAGTACTTC
>-|-|TRBJ1-2|TRBV3-1/TRBV3-2
CASRGGGLGNYGYTF
TGTGCCAGCAGGGGCGGGGGGCTAGGTAACTATGGCTACACCTTC
>-|-|TRBJ2-3|TRBV10-3
CAIARRATDTQYF
TGTGCCATCGCGCGGAGGGCCACAGATACGCAGTATTTT
>-|-|TRBJ2-3|TRBV7-7
CASSLSSTDTQYF
TGTGCCAGCAGCTTAAGCAGCACAGATACGCAGTATTTT
>-|few|TRBJ1-1|TRBV19
CASSKGEITEAFF
TGTGCCAGTAGCAAGGGGGAGATCACTGAAGCTTTCTTT